The clone carrying this T cell receptor (beta chain) appeared a single time. The antigen remains undetermined. Per germline, CDR1 MGHRA and CDR2 YSYEKL. Deletions cut 1 base from V and 3 bases from J, with 7 bases between. The CDR3 is 13 residues long. The treatment denotes: oral pan-JAK inhibitor, 5-10 mg twice daily. This specimen comes from a study of CD8+ T cells in alopecia areata. At the level of the study: Each day, treated patients took oral tofacitinib twice, at 5 to 10 mg per dose. Points from the study as a whole: Scalp data also include sequences from resident alphabeta T cells of normal skin. Lesional scalp, notably in alopecia totalis/universalis, had clonality above that of normal scalp.

Sequencing relied on a cDNA template that was reverse transcribed from extracted RNA. The protocol was immunoSEQ multiplex PCR, while the TCRdb copy is restricted to in-frame clones and leaves out a portion. The sample includes 87,000 or so clones, just over 70% of them seen just once. The source of this sequence is a human donor with alopecia areata. The specimen was CD8+ T cells sorted from blood, collected at approximately week 44, from a patient treated with tofacitinib. The chain combines TRBV4-1 with TRBJ2-7; D gene unclear. In DNA form, the CDR3 reads TGCGCCAGCAGCCAAGTCCTGGACTACGAGCAGTACTTC. Amino acid sequence: CASSQVLDYEQYF.